Included here is one TCR beta chain sequence, with context. The sample belongs to a study of patients and donors after allogeneic stem cell transplantation. TCRdb ran MiXCR on the RT-PCR reads and lists one entry per CDR3 protein. The table lists 400,000 to 450,000 distinct CDR3 sequences, about a sixth of them singletons. The CDR3 contains 14 residues. The V and J ends lost 5 bases and 8 bases, in that order; junction bases with no gene match: 9. CDR1 is MGHRA and CDR2 is YSYEKL in the germline V gene. Sample: blood, either unsorted or a sorted T cell fraction (not recorded which). This sequence originates from a human donor who was either an allogeneic HSCT recipient or a stem cell or donor lymphocyte infusion donor (not recorded which). It is not recorded whose cells these are; they may come from a transplant donor. The genes are TRBV4-1 and TRBJ1-2, with 9 bases lining up with TRBD1. CDR3 DNA: TGCGCCAGCAGCGCTCCCGGGACAGGGACCGGCTACACCTTC. Translating gives CASSAPGTGTGYTF.